Listed below are T cell receptor beta chains from one sample, sequenced in a study of T cell clonotyping in hematopoietic cell transplantation. Using immunoSEQ multiplex PCR, the repertoire was profiled, and TCRdb retains in-frame clones only, with some absent. The sample shows roughly 16,000 clones, around 93% of them seen only once. Sample: peripheral blood mononuclear cells, taken before stem cell transplant. The receptors were gathered from a man aged 18 to 30 with biphenotypic leukemia. Some clones in this sample may be carry-over from other donors' samples. The CDR3 runs from the conserved cysteine through the conserved F or W. The D gene is left open where the match is weak. Only some rows state a clone size, as once, few, many or a class for expanded clones.

CDR3 protein,CDR3 DNA,V gene,clone size,J gene,D gene
CASSRDRDSYEQYF,TGTGCCAGCAGTAGGGACCGGGACAGCTACGAGCAGTACTTC,TRBV6-5,.,TRBJ2-7,TRBD1
CSVEELSGGPLGYTF,TGCAGCGTTGAAGAGCTTTCAGGGGGACCTCTAGGCTACACCTTC,TRBV29-1,.,TRBJ1-2,TRBD1
CASSQDVVGAVYEQYF,TGCGCCAGCAGCCAAGATGTTGTAGGGGCTGTTTACGAGCAGTACTTC,TRBV4-3,.,TRBJ2-7,.
CASGTLGNQPQHF,TGTGCCAGTGGGACCTTGGGGAATCAGCCCCAGCATTTT,TRBV7-2,.,TRBJ1-5,.
CASRPGTGETGELFF,TGCGCCAGCAGACCCGGGACAGGGGAAACCGGGGAGCTGTTTTTT,TRBV4-1,.,TRBJ2-2,TRBD1
CASRGQGKGETQYF,TGTGCCAGCAGGGGACAGGGGAAGGGAGAGACCCAGTACTTC,TRBV6-5,.,TRBJ2-5,TRBD1
CASSLKVTEAFF,TGTGCCAGCAGCTTAAAGGTGACTGAAGCTTTCTTT,TRBV7-2,.,TRBJ1-1,.
CASSVPPQPQHF,TGTGCCAGCAGTGTCCCTCCCCAGCCCCAGCATTTT,TRBV2,.,TRBJ1-5,.
CASSFVFGSYSYNSPLHF,TGTGCCAGCAGCTTCGTATTCGGATCGTACTCCTATAATTCACCCCTCCACTTT,TRBV5-6,once,TRBJ1-6,.
CASSLGQDYNEQFF,TGTGCCAGCAGCTTGGGACAGGATTACAATGAGCAGTTCTTC,TRBV5-4,.,TRBJ2-1,.
CAWTGGVYGYTF,TGTGCCTGGACAGGGGGCGTCTATGGCTACACCTTC,TRBV30,.,TRBJ1-2,TRBD1
CASSGRDTDTQYF,TGTGCCAGCAGCGGCCGGGACACAGATACGCAGTATTTT,TRBV9,.,TRBJ2-3,.
CAWSGGKLEQYF,TGTGCCTGGAGTGGGGGGAAATTGGAGCAGTACTTC,TRBV30,.,TRBJ2-7,.
CASSGLWGEKLFF,TGTGCCAGCAGTGGCCTTTGGGGTGAAAAACTGTTTTTT,TRBV27,.,TRBJ1-4,.
CASSVLGEHYNEQFF,TGTGCCAGCAGCGTATTAGGCGAGCACTACAATGAGCAGTTCTTC,TRBV9,.,TRBJ2-1,.
CASSLSVHSYEQYF,TGTGCCAGCAGTTTATCAGTCCACTCCTACGAGCAGTACTTC,TRBV27,.,TRBJ2-7,.
CASSLGQGWLLHF,TGTGCCAGCAGCTTGGGACAGGGGTGGCTCCTCCACTTT,TRBV5-6,.,TRBJ1-6,TRBD1
CASSQDRDGELFF,TGCGCCAGCAGCCAAGATAGAGACGGGGAGCTGTTTTTT,TRBV4-3,.,TRBJ2-2,.
CASSLEIGYEQYF,TGTGCCAGCAGCTTAGAAATAGGCTACGAGCAGTACTTC,TRBV11-2,few,TRBJ2-7,.
CASRHLGGEAFF,TGTGCCAGCAGACACCTCGGGGGTGAAGCTTTCTTT,TRBV28,.,TRBJ1-1,.
CASPGTSTGELFF,TGTGCCTCCCCCGGGACAAGCACCGGGGAGCTGTTTTTT,TRBV7-9,.,TRBJ2-2,.
CASSQEGDTGELFF,TGTGCCAGCAGCCAAGAGGGGGACACCGGGGAGCTGTTTTTT,TRBV4-2,.,TRBJ2-2,.
CASSFRDRSYEQYF,TGTGCCAGCAGCTTCAGGGACAGGTCCTACGAGCAGTACTTC,TRBV7-2,.,TRBJ2-7,TRBD1
CASSTRPRENEQYF,TGTGCCAGCAGCACCCGTCCACGGGAGAACGAGCAGTACTTC,TRBV7-2,.,TRBJ2-7,.
CASSEVRPNSPLHF,TGTGCCAGCAGTGAAGTACGGCCTAATTCACCCCTCCACTTT,TRBV6-1,once,TRBJ1-6,.
CASSLDRRNTQYF,TGTGCCAGCAGCTTGGACCGGAGGAATACGCAGTATTTT,TRBV5-5,.,TRBJ2-3,.
CAWNGLQETQYF,TGTGCCTGGAACGGGTTACAAGAGACCCAGTACTTC,TRBV30,.,TRBJ2-5,.
CASRLQGSGETQYF,TGTGCCAGCCGGCTACAGGGGAGCGGAGAGACCCAGTACTTC,TRBV6-5,.,TRBJ2-5,TRBD1
CASSLAVRGRVPYEQYF,TGTGCCAGCAGCTTAGCAGTTAGGGGCAGGGTTCCCTACGAGCAGTACTTC,TRBV7-8,once,TRBJ2-7,.
CASSEQAANNYGYTF,TGTGCCAGCAGTGAGCAGGCGGCGAATAACTATGGCTACACCTTC,TRBV6-1,.,TRBJ1-2,.
CASSYGQGAQKDGYTF,TGCGCCAGCAGCTACGGACAGGGGGCGCAAAAGGATGGCTACACCTTC,TRBV5-1,.,TRBJ1-2,TRBD1
CASSELGQGNTIYF,TGTGCCAGCAGTGAACTGGGACAGGGAAACACCATATATTTT,TRBV2,few,TRBJ1-3,TRBD1
CASSLAGGQQETQYF,TGTGCCAGCAGTCTAGCGGGGGGGCAGCAAGAGACCCAGTACTTC,TRBV6-1,few,TRBJ2-5,TRBD2
CAWAGTGSYEQYF,TGTGCCTGGGCCGGGACAGGGTCCTACGAGCAGTACTTC,TRBV30,.,TRBJ2-7,TRBD1
CASSFAGQLNTEAFF,TGTGCCAGCAGCTTCGCAGGGCAGCTTAACACTGAAGCTTTCTTT,TRBV5-4,.,TRBJ1-1,.
CSVVVGKGYTF,TGCAGCGTTGTGGTGGGGAAAGGCTACACCTTC,TRBV29-1,.,TRBJ1-2,.
CASSLVPGANYGYTF,TGTGCCAGCAGCTTGGTGCCCGGAGCCAACTATGGCTACACCTTC,TRBV5-6,.,TRBJ1-2,.
CASSEGWADTYNEQFF,TGTGCCAGCAGCGAGGGGTGGGCGGACACCTACAATGAGCAGTTCTTC,TRBV5-6,.,TRBJ2-1,.
CASSLGYEQYF,TGCGCCAGCAGCTTGGGTTACGAGCAGTACTTC,TRBV5-1,.,TRBJ2-7,.
CASSPGGFRQHETQYF,TGTGCCAGCAGCCCAGGGGGTTTCCGACAGCACGAGACCCAGTACTTC,TRBV11-2,once,TRBJ2-5,TRBD1